The rows below give T cell receptor beta chains drawn from one sample of a study of Graves' ophthalmopathy and Graves' hyperthyroidism. One entry per CDR3 protein, called by TCRdb with MiXCR from the multiplex PCR reads. The sample shows 650,000 to 900,000 distinct CDR3 sequences, 40% of them seen only once. The sample comprised peripheral blood. The receptors were gathered from an adult man with Graves' ophthalmopathy. Each CDR3 is given with its conserved first and last residue. A D gene is named only where the DNA matches it firmly. Some rows have no size entry. The others give once, few or many, or a class for an expanded clone.

V gene	D gene	clone size	J gene	CDR3 DNA	CDR3 protein
TRBV19	.	.	TRBJ2-2	TGTGCCAGTAGCGGGCAGGGGCCCGGGGAGCTGTTTTTT	CASSGQGPGELFF
TRBV20-1	.	few	TRBJ1-2	TGCAGTGCTGAAGGAACCCTTACGGATGGCTACACCTTC	CSAEGTLTDGYTF
TRBV12-3/TRBV12-4	TRBD1	.	TRBJ1-2	TGTGCCAGCAGTTTCGCGACAGGGGGCATCGACTATGGCTACACCTTC	CASSFATGGIDYGYTF
TRBV5-1	TRBD1	.	TRBJ2-5	TGCGCCAGCAGCTTGGCCTACAGGGGGCAAACCCAGTACTTC	CASSLAYRGQTQYF
TRBV29-1	TRBD2	many	TRBJ2-7	TGCAGCGTGAGGGGGACTAGCGGGAGTAGGTACGAGCAGTACTTC	CSVRGTSGSRYEQYF
TRBV20-1	TRBD1	few	TRBJ1-2	TGCAGTGCGGGCGGACAGGGGGCGAGGGATGGCTACACCTTC	CSAGGQGARDGYTF
TRBV19	.	few	TRBJ2-7	TGTGCCAGTAGTAGGACACGCTCCTACGAGCAGTACTTC	CASSRTRSYEQYF
TRBV29-1	TRBD1	.	TRBJ1-1	TGCAGCGTTGGAGGGACAGGGGGCGCGTCGAACACTGAAGCTTTCTTT	CSVGGTGGASNTEAFF
TRBV2	.	many	TRBJ1-5	TGTGCCAGCAGTGAAAGGGAGGCGAATCAGCCCCAGCATTTT	CASSEREANQPQHF
TRBV25-1	TRBD2	few	TRBJ2-2	TGTGCCAGCGGGGGACTAGCGGGGTACACCGGGGAGCTGTTTTTT	CASGGLAGYTGELFF
TRBV25-1	TRBD2	.	TRBJ2-2	TGTGCCAGCAGTTACCCCCTCCAGGTGGAGCGGGAGGGGGGGTGGACCGGGGAGCTGTTTTTT	CASSYPLQVEREGGWTGELFF
TRBV20-1	TRBD1	once	TRBJ2-3	TGCAGTGCTAGAAGGGGACAGGGGGCAACAGATACGCAGTATTTT	CSARRGQGATDTQYF
TRBV5-4	TRBD2	many	TRBJ2-5	TGTGCCAGCACCCCGGGGGGAGGGTTAGAGACCCAGTACTTC	CASTPGGGLETQYF
TRBV20-1	TRBD1	few	TRBJ1-1	TGCAGTGCTACAGGGGGCCATGAAGCTTTCTTT	CSATGGHEAFF
TRBV9	.	.	TRBJ1-5	TGTGCCAGCAGCTTAGGTGGGAGCAGGGGCAATCAGCCCCAGCATTTT	CASSLGGSRGNQPQHF
TRBV7-9	.	few	TRBJ1-5	TGTGCCAGCAGCTCCGACTCTTTTCAGCCCCAGCATTTT	CASSSDSFQPQHF
TRBV7-2	.	.	TRBJ1-5	TGTGCCAGCAGGCTTAATAGCAATCAGCCCCAGCATTTT	CASRLNSNQPQHF
TRBV29-1	.	.	TRBJ1-4	.	CSVGQGEKNCFF
TRBV29-1	.	.	TRBJ2-7	TGCAGCGTTGTAGAACAGCTCTACGAGCAGTACTTC	CSVVEQLYEQYF
TRBV14	.	many	TRBJ2-7	TGTGCCAGCAGCCCAGGGGCCGGCGGGGAGCAGTACTTC	CASSPGAGGEQYF
TRBV20-1	TRBD1	many	TRBJ1-1	TGCAGTGCTAGAGATATTGGGGGACAGGGTGAAACTGAAGCTTTCTTT	CSARDIGGQGETEAFF
TRBV5-1	.	few	TRBJ1-1	TGTGCCAGCAGCCGCCGGGGGGGCGGCACTGAAGCTTTCTTT	CASSRRGGGTEAFF
TRBV7-9	.	few	TRBJ1-1	TGTGCCAGCAGTTTAGGGTCGGGCAGGAACACTGAAGCTTTCTTT	CASSLGSGRNTEAFF
TRBV16	TRBD1	few	TRBJ1-5	TGTGCCAGCCGGGACAGGGGGTTCCAGCCCCAGCATTTT	CASRDRGFQPQHF
TRBV2	TRBD1	.	TRBJ2-1	TGTGCCAGCAGTGAGAGACAGGGCCGCACCGGGGACTACAATGAGCAGTTCTTC	CASSERQGRTGDYNEQFF
TRBV12-3/TRBV12-4	.	few	TRBJ2-7	TGTGCCAGCAGTTTAAAGAGCCGGGGCGAGCAGTACTTC	CASSLKSRGEQYF
TRBV10-3	TRBD2	few	TRBJ2-3	TGTGCCATCAGTCCCGGGACTAGCGGGGATGCAGATACGCAGTATTTT	CAISPGTSGDADTQYF
TRBV2	TRBD1	few	TRBJ1-5	TGTGCCAGCAGGAGTGGACAGGGGGCTGGCAATCAGCCCCAGCATTTT	CASRSGQGAGNQPQHF
TRBV4-2	TRBD1	few	TRBJ1-2	TGTGCCAGCAGCCAAGAAGGCGCAGGGGGCACCGGCTACACCTTC	CASSQEGAGGTGYTF
TRBV15	TRBD1	.	TRBJ2-2	TGTGCCACCAGCAGAGAGGGACAGGGGTACGACACCGGGGAGCTGTTTTTT	CATSREGQGYDTGELFF
TRBV12-3/TRBV12-4	.	.	TRBJ1-2	TGTGCCAGCAGTTTATACGAAAACTATGGCTACACCTTC	CASSLYENYGYTF
TRBV29-1	.	.	TRBJ1-2	TGCAGCGTGGCCGTGGGGTCGGGCAGATCCTATGGCTACACCTTC	CSVAVGSGRSYGYTF
TRBV12-3/TRBV12-4	.	few	TRBJ1-5	TGTGCCAGCAGCCACGCCGTCGCCAATCCGAATCAGCCCCAGCATTTT	CASSHAVANPNQPQHF
TRBV7-8	TRBD2	many	TRBJ2-2	TGTGCCAGCAGCCCGGGACTAGCTACCGGGGAGCTGTTTTTT	CASSPGLATGELFF
TRBV4-1	.	many	TRBJ2-5	TGCGCCAGCAGCCTGATCAGGGAGATGGGAGAGACCCAGTACTTC	CASSLIREMGETQYF
TRBV7-2	TRBD1	.	TRBJ1-2	TGTGCCAGCAGCCCGGACAGGGGGCGTTATGGCTACACCTTC	CASSPDRGRYGYTF
TRBV9	.	many	TRBJ1-2	TGTGCCAGCAGCGTAGGGGGGGCCCTCGCCGACTATGGCTACACCTTC	CASSVGGALADYGYTF
TRBV5-1	TRBD1	.	TRBJ2-7	TGTGCCAGCAGTGTAACGACAGGGTTGGCCTACGAGCAGTACTTC	CASSVTTGLAYEQYF
TRBV5-8	.	few	TRBJ1-5	TGTGCCAGCAGCTACTGGCCGGGGCCCCAGCATTTT	CASSYWPGPQHF
TRBV2	.	once	TRBJ2-7	TGTGCCAGCAGTGGAGTAGCCGGGGCAGGGTATTACGAGCAGTACTTC	CASSGVAGAGYYEQYF
TRBV5-6	.	.	TRBJ1-6	TGTGCCAGCAGCTTGATGGACGGGCTAAGCTCCTATAATTCACCCCTCCACTTT	CASSLMDGLSSYNSPLHF
TRBV7-2	TRBD1	many	TRBJ1-6	TGTGCCAGCAGCTTGGGGCCGGGACAGGGTAGTTCACCCCTCCACTTT	CASSLGPGQGSSPLHF
TRBV7-9	TRBD1	.	TRBJ2-7	TGTGCCAGCAGTCTGGACAGGGTGGAAACATCCTACGAGCAGTACTTC	CASSLDRVETSYEQYF
TRBV2	.	few	TRBJ1-2	TGTGCCAGCAGTTCCCAACGGGCCAGGGGTAACTATGGCTACACCTTC	CASSSQRARGNYGYTF